The 3 T cell receptor beta chains below all came from one sample that was sequenced in a study of blood T cells in healthy people across ages. The second PCR ran about 6 to 12 cycles with a sample-barcoded 5' primer and J-beta primers. TCRdb independently ran MiXCR on the 5' RACE reads; one entry per CDR3 protein. The sample has 600,000 or so distinct CDR3 sequences, approximately 30% seen once. Sequencing was performed on blood. These TCRs come from a woman aged 80 or over in good health.

This clonotype was counted once. The genes are TRBV30 and TRBJ1-5, with D possibly TRBD1 on 5 matching bases. This CDR3 has 13 amino acids. Germline CDR1 reads GTSNPN; CDR2 reads SVGIG (reference sequence). Trimming stripped 2 bases from V and 7 bases from J, with 12 bases between. The CDR3 spells CAWSQGPGQPQHF. The CDR3 DNA reads TGTGCCTGGAGTCAGGGTCCGGGACAGCCCCAGCATTTT.

This clonotype was found many times. V gene TRBV7-6 combines with J gene TRBJ2-7; D possibly uses TRBD1 or TRBD2 (6 bases each). Germline V gene lookup returns CDR1 SGHVS and CDR2 FNYEAQ. The CDR3 consists of 15 residues. V gave up 5 bases and J gave up 4 bases, with 18 bases separating them. The CDR3 DNA follows: TGTGCCAGCAGCCCTACTGATACAGGGAGGTACGAGCAGTACTTC. Amino acid sequence: CASSPTDTGRYEQYF. Full variable domain (remainder filled in from reference TRBV7-6 and TRBJ2-7): GAGVSQSPRYKVTKRGQDVALRCDPISGHVSLYWYRQALGQGPEFLTYFNYEAQQDKSGLPNDRFSAERPEGSISTLTIQRTEQRDSAMYRCASSPTDTGRYEQYFGPGTRLTVT.

The J gene is TRBJ2-3, the V gene TRBV5-1; 15 bases match TRBD2. Trimming cost V 4 bases and J 5 bases; bases outside gene matches: 5. CDR3 length equals 16 residues. CDR1 SGHRS and CDR2 YFSETQ come from the germline V gene. CDR3 coding DNA: TGCGCCAGCAGCCTAAGGACTAGCGGGGGGGGAGATACGCAGTATTTT. Its protein is CASSLRTSGGGDTQYF.